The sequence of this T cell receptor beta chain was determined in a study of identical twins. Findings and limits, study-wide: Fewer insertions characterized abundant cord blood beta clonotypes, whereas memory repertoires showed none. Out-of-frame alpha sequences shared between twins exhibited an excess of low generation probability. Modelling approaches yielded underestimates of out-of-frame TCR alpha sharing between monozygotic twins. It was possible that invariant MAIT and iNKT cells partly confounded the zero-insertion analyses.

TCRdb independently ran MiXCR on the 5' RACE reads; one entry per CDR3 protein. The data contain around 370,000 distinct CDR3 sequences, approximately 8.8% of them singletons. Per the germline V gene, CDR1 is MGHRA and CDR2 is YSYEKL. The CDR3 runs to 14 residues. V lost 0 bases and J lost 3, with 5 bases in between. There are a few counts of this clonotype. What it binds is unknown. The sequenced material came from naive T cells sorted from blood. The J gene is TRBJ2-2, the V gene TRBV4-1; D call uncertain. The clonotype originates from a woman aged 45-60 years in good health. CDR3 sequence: CASSQDRYTGELFF. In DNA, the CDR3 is TGCGCCAGCAGCCAAGATCGTTACACCGGGGAGCTGTTTTTT.